This paragraph reports one T cell receptor (beta chain). Study processing details: From reference gene primer amplification, estimates of nucleated cell counts were derived. Repertoires were generated with immunoSEQ multiplex PCR, while TCRdb's copy carries only in-frame clones and drops some. Clonal size and the V and J genes are those of that table, whereas D and trimming came from the DNA. The sample has roughly 250,000 clones, 65% to 90% seen once; the top ten hold 4.9%. These data are taken from a study of blood T cell repertoires in COVID-19. This TCR was sampled from a woman over 75 with active or convalescent COVID-19. The sample comprised peripheral blood.

The CDR3 DNA reads TGCGCCAGCAGCCGAACCCAGGGTATATCCGATGAGCAGTTCTTC. It translates to CASSRTQGISDEQFF. The V gene is TRBV5-1, the J gene TRBJ2-1; maybe TRBD1 (5 bases). The CDR3 is made up of 15 amino acids. V was cut by 4 bases and J by 8 bases, with 19 bases left in between. Per germline, CDR1 SGHRS and CDR2 YFSETQ.